What follows are 19 T cell receptor beta chains derived from one specimen sequenced in a study of CD8+ T cells in alopecia areata. cDNA serving as the sequencing template came from extracted, reverse transcribed RNA. Sequenced by immunoSEQ multiplex PCR; TCRdb stores in-frame clones only, minus some. In the table there are tens of thousands of clones, 25% to 30% of which are singletons. Specified treatment: oral pan-JAK inhibitor, 5-10 mg twice daily. Sequenced material: CD8+ T cells sorted from blood, taken at week 4, from a patient treated with tofacitinib. The receptors were sampled from a human donor with alopecia areata.

The V call is TRBV27, the J call TRBJ2-1; D may be TRBD1 or TRBD2 (5 bases each). Germline values: CDR1 MNHEY, CDR2 SMNVEV (reference sequence). Trimming shortened V by 7 bases and J by 10 bases, and 20 bases separated the two germline ends. CDR3 length: 14 residues. The CDR3 reads CASTSLGTPEEQFF. CDR3 nucleotide sequence: TGTGCCAGCACCTCCCTCGGGACCCCGGAGGAGCAGTTCTTC.

The J gene is TRBJ2-7, the V gene TRBV7-9; 8 nucleotides line up with TRBD1. Unmatched junction bases numbered 6, after V lost 8 bases and J lost 6 bases. Germline V CDR1 and CDR2: SEHNR, FQNEAQ (reference sequence). This CDR3 comprises 12 residues. This CDR3 is CASAGQGGEQYF. CDR3 coding DNA: TGTGCCAGCGCCGGACAGGGCGGCGAGCAGTACTTC. Full variable domain (remainder filled in from reference TRBV7-9 and TRBJ2-7): DTGVSQNPRHKITKRGQNVTFRCDPISEHNRLYWYRQTLGQGPEFLTYFQNEAQLEKSRLLSDRFSAERPKGSFSTLEIQRTEQGDSAMYLCASAGQGGEQYFGPGTRLTVT.

This clone was found a few times. The chain uses TRBV4-1 and TRBJ2-3; 8 nucleotides line up with TRBD1. The V gene's germline CDR1 is MGHRA and CDR2 YSYEKL. The V gene end was trimmed by 1 base and the J gene end by 6 bases; junction bases not matched to a gene: 3. The CDR3 covers 14 residues. CDR3 DNA sequence: TGCGCCAGCAGCCAAGGGACAGGGACGGATACGCAGTATTTT. As protein: CASSQGTGTDTQYF.

V gene TRBV29-1 combines with J gene TRBJ2-1; TRBD2 is a possible D gene (5 bases). This CDR3 spans 12 amino acids. Trimming took 5 bases from V and 7 from J, leaving 12 bases between them. From germline, CDR1 is SQVTM and CDR2 ANQGSEA. In DNA form, the CDR3 reads TGCAGCGTTTTTCCGGGGAAGAATGAGCAGTTCTTC. Encoded protein: CSVFPGKNEQFF.

V is TRBV27 and J is TRBJ2-5, with D perhaps matching TRBD2 (6 bases). This CDR3 region has 13 residues. The germline gives CDR1 MNHEY, CDR2 SMNVEV (reference sequence). Trimming removed 6 bases at V and 5 bases at J, with 13 bases between. The CDR3 spells CASSQTSFETQYF. The CDR3 DNA is TGTGCCAGCAGCCAGACTAGTTTTGAGACCCAGTACTTC.

The chain carries TRBV13 and TRBJ2-7; D is ambiguous. Germline V gives CDR1 PRHDT, CDR2 FYEKMQ (reference sequence). The CDR3 runs to 13 residues. Trimming left V 0 bases short and J 1 base short, with 4 bases between. CDR3 sequence: CASSLGRSYEQYF. CDR3 DNA: TGTGCCAGCAGCTTAGGGAGATCCTACGAGCAGTACTTC.

This clone turned up a few times. The chain combines TRBV9 with TRBJ2-1; the match to TRBD2 covers 11 bases. CDR3 length: 17 residues. The V gene end was trimmed by 1 base and the J gene end by 7 bases; junction bases not matched to a gene: 10. CDR1 and CDR2 from the germline V gene are SGDLS and YYNGEE. The CDR3 is CASSVFPTSGRGNEQFF. Here the CDR3 DNA reads TGTGCCAGCAGCGTATTCCCTACTAGCGGGAGAGGTAATGAGCAGTTCTTC.

This clone was seen more than once but under ten times. J is TRBJ2-5 and V is TRBV14; D unresolved. The CDR3 is 13 amino acids. The V gene's germline CDR1 is SGHDN and CDR2 FVKESK. The V end lost 1 base, the J end lost 2 bases, and 5 bases lay between the germline ends. For the CDR3, the DNA is TGTGCCAGCAGCCAAGTTGCGCAAGAGACCCAGTACTTC. Protein product: CASSQVAQETQYF.

In this sample, this clone turned up a few times. This chain links TRBV5-1 with TRBJ2-4; 10 bases line up with TRBD1. The CDR3 length is 14 residues. With V trimmed by 7 bases and J by 5 bases, 6 bases remained unmatched. Looked up from germline, CDR1 is SGHRS and CDR2 is YFSETQ. In nucleotides, the CDR3 is TGCGCCAGCGAAAAGGGGACAGGGGAAAACATTCAGTACTTC. This gives the protein CASEKGTGENIQYF.

CDR3: CSVERPEVWDTEAFF. CDR3 DNA: TGCAGCGTTGAAAGACCGGAGGTCTGGGACACTGAAGCTTTCTTT. The chain is built from TRBV29-1 and TRBJ1-1; D call uncertain. Trimming shortened V by 2 bases and J by 3 bases, and 16 bases separated the two germline ends. The CDR3 covers 15 residues. The germline CDR1 and CDR2 sequences are SQVTM and ANQGSEA.

J is TRBJ2-6 and V is TRBV28; D is ambiguous. The germline CDR1 and CDR2 sequences are MDHEN and SYDVKM. The length of the CDR3 is 10 residues. V was cut by 5 bases and J by 9 bases, with 2 bases left in between. This CDR3 is CASSINVLTF. The CDR3 bases are TGTGCCAGCAGTATCAACGTCCTGACTTTC.

V gene TRBV30 combines with J gene TRBJ2-6, with a possible D match to TRBD1 (5 bases). This CDR3 has 16 amino acids. The germline CDR1 and CDR2 sequences are GTSNPN and SVGIG (reference sequence). Deletions cut 2 bases from V and 4 bases from J, with 15 bases between. Here the CDR3 reads CAWSRPRADGANVLTF. The CDR3 DNA reads as TGTGCCTGGAGTCGTCCCAGGGCCGACGGGGCCAACGTCCTGACTTTC.

By share, this clone ranks as medium-sized. The gene calls are TRBV7-8 and TRBJ2-7; unclear D gene. V gave up 1 base and J gave up 0 bases, with 10 bases separating them. This CDR3 contains 15 residues. Germline V gene data show CDR1 as SGHVS and CDR2 as FQNEAQ. The CDR3 protein is CASSLEAQSSYEQYF. The CDR3 DNA sequence: TGTGCCAGCAGCTTAGAGGCGCAAAGCTCCTACGAGCAGTACTTC. Full variable domain (remainder filled in from reference TRBV7-8 and TRBJ2-7): GAGVSQSPRYKVAKRGQDVALRCDPISGHVSLFWYQQALGQGPEFLTYFQNEAQLDKSGLPSDRFFAERPEGSVSTLKIQRTQQEDSAVYLCASSLEAQSSYEQYFGPGTRLTVT.

This clone was recorded a few times. The chain employs TRBV28 and TRBJ2-2; D tentatively reads TRBD1 or TRBD2 (5 bases each). The length of the CDR3 is 12 residues. Trimming cost V 6 bases and J 6 bases, with 8 bases left between them. Germline lookup yields CDR1 MDHEN and CDR2 SYDVKM. This CDR3 is CASSGDAGELFF. The CDR3 DNA sequence: TGTGCCAGCAGCGGGGACGCCGGGGAGCTGTTTTTT.

This clone turned up a few times. The rearrangement links TRBV19 to TRBJ1-5; the D is unclear. The germline CDR1 and CDR2 sequences are LNHDA and SQIVND (reference sequence). CDR3 size: 13 residues. V was trimmed by 6 bases and J by 1 base, leaving 7 bases between them. CDR3 DNA sequence: TGTGCCAGTAGCATCTCAAGCAATCAGCCCCAGCATTTT. This sequence encodes CASSISSNQPQHF.

This clone has just a few counts. The chain employs TRBV10-3 and TRBJ2-7; D gene ambiguous. V gave up 0 bases and J gave up 5 bases, with 5 bases separating them. This CDR3 region has 12 residues. CDR1 is ENHRY, CDR2 SYGVKD, per germline. CDR3 coding DNA: TGTGCCATCAGTGAGTCGCCCCACGAGCAGTACTTC. Translated: CAISESPHEQYF.

V is TRBV29-1 and J is TRBJ2-1; TRBD1 aligns across 8 bases. The CDR3 covers 13 residues. Germline CDR1 and CDR2: SQVTM and ANQGSEA. V lost 2 bases to trimming and J lost 9 bases; unmatched junction nucleotides: 6. The CDR3: CSVETQGVAEQFF. DNA of the CDR3: TGCAGCGTTGAAACACAGGGGGTCGCTGAGCAGTTCTTC.

The chain is built from TRBV29-1 and TRBJ2-7; 8 bases align to TRBD2. With 4 bases clipped from V and 4 bases from J, the junction kept 3 bases outside the gene matches. The CDR3 is 12 residues long. CDR1 and CDR2 (germline): SQVTM, ANQGSEA. CDR3 in amino acids: CSVAAGEYEQYF. CDR3 sequence (DNA): TGCAGCGTTGCAGCGGGAGAATACGAGCAGTACTTC.

There are a few counts of this clone. This chain joins TRBV28 and TRBJ2-7; the D call may be TRBD1 or TRBD2 (5 bases each). The CDR3 sequence is 15 residues long. With 6 bases removed from V and 2 bases from J, the gap between germline ends came to 17 bases. From germline, CDR1 is MDHEN and CDR2 SYDVKM. CDR3 nucleotides: TGTGCCAGCAGCTCCGACGCCGAGGGGCCCTACGAGCAGTACTTC. Its protein is CASSSDAEGPYEQYF.